This T cell receptor (beta chain) was recovered during a study of T cell responses to AZD1222 COVID-19 vaccine. Study findings and constraints: When two AZD1222 doses had been given, Spike-specific TCR breadth and depth rose. Donor demographics were predominantly white British with a female majority; clonal diversity may be underestimated. Per reports, nearly half of all spike-specific TCRs target regions that are unmutated in variants. With dominance at 160-218 and 743-854, vaccine-associated CD4 TCRs spanned spike.

Some clones are missing from TCRdb's copy, which holds only in-frame ones; the method was immunoSEQ multiplex PCR. The repertoire holds roughly 150,000 clones, with approximately 90% as singletons. The V segment lost 0 bases and the J segment 0 bases; nucleotides outside the gene matches: 5. There are 19 residues in the CDR3. Germline V lookup: CDR1 SGHTA, CDR2 FQGTGA. With respect to this clone: Its specificity is unknown.

V usage is TRBV7-3 and J usage is TRBJ2-6, with 10 bases lining up with TRBD2. The clonotype originates from an adult in good health. The material sequenced was peripheral blood, taken on day 0 of AZD1222 vaccination. The CDR3 coding sequence is TGTGCCAGCAGCTTAACGGGGAGCGGGAGGGGCTCTGGGGCCAACGTCCTGACTTTC. Amino acids: CASSLTGSGRGSGANVLTF. Filled out from reference TRBV7-3 and TRBJ2-6, the complete variable domain reads GAGVSQTPSNKVTEKGKYVELRCDPISGHTALYWYRQSLGQGPEFLIYFQGTGAADDSGLPNDRFFAVRPEGSVSTLKIQRTERGDSAVYLCASSLTGSGRGSGANVLTFGAGSRLTVL.